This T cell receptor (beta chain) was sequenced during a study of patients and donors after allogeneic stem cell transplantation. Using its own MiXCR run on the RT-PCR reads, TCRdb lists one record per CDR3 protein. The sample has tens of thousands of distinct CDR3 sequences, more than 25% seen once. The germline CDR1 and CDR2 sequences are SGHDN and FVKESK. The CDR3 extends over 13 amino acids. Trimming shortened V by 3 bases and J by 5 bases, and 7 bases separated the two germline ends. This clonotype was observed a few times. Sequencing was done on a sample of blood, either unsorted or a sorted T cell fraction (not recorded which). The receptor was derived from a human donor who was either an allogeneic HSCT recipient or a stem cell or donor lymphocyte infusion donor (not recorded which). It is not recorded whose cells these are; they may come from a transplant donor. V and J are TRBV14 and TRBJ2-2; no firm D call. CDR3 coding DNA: TGTGCCAGCAGCCATCTTGGAACCGGGGAGCTGTTTTTT. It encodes CASSHLGTGELFF.